What follows are 2 T cell receptor beta chains derived from one specimen sequenced in a study of cytomegalovirus exposure and HLA in healthy donors. The PCR made use of 60 Vbeta and 13 Jbeta primers. The data were produced by immunoSEQ multiplex PCR, yet TCRdb's version contains in-frame clones alone and is incomplete. The sample has approximately 190,000 clones, around four fifths seen once. The specimen was PBMCs. The receptors shown here come from a young woman in good health and CMV-seronegative.

This rearrangement joins TRBV28 to TRBJ2-2; no reliable D call. The CDR3 covers 13 residues. Per germline, CDR1 MDHEN and CDR2 SYDVKM. The V end was cut by 3 bases, the J end by 7 bases, with 9 bases between. The CDR3 sequence is CASSFFGGGELFF. The CDR3 DNA reads TGTGCCAGCAGTTTTTTCGGTGGCGGGGAGCTGTTTTTT.

V and J are TRBV4-2 and TRBJ2-1, with 9 bases aligning to TRBD2. V was clipped by 0 bases and J by 0 bases; unmatched bases: 6. The CDR3 sequence is 18 residues long. Per the germline V gene, CDR1 is LGHNA and CDR2 is YNFKEQ. The CDR3 DNA reads as TGTGCCAGCAGCCAAGAGGGCCTAGCGGGAATCTCCTACAATGAGCAGTTCTTC. This translates into CASSQEGLAGISYNEQFF.